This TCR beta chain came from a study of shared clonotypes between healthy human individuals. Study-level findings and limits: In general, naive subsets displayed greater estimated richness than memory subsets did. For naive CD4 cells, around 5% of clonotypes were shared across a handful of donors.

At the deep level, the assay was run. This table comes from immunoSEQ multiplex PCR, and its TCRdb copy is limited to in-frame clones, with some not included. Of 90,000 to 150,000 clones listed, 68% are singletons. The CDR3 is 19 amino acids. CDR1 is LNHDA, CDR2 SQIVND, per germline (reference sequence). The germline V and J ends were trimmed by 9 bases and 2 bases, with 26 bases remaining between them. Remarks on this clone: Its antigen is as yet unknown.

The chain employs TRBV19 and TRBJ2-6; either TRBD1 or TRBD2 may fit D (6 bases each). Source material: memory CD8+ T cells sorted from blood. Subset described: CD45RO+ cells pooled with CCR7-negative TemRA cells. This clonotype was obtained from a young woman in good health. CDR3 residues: CASSPRVGGLFPGANVLTF. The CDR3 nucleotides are TGTGCCAGCTCACCCCGGGTAGGGGGGCTTTTTCCTGGGGCCAACGTCCTGACTTTC.